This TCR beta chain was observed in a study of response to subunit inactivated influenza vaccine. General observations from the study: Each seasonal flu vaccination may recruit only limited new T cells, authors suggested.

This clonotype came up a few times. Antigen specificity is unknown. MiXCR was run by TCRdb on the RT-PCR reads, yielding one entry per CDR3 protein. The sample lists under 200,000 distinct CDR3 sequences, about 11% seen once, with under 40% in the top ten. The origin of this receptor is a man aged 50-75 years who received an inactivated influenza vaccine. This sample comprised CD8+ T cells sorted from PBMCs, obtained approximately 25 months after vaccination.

Here the CDR3 reads CASSPGGQGDTEAFF. The CDR3 DNA reads as TGTGCCAGCAGCCCAGGGGGACAGGGAGACACTGAAGCTTTCTTT. The chain carries TRBV13 and TRBJ1-1, with 9 bases aligning to TRBD1. V lost 5 bases to trimming and J lost 3 bases; unmatched junction nucleotides: 7. CDR3 length: 15 amino acids. Germline values: CDR1 PRHDT, CDR2 FYEKMQ (reference sequence).